Below, 14 T cell receptor beta chains from the same sample are listed, as sequenced in a study of T cell changes during pregnancy in multiple sclerosis. Sequenced by immunoSEQ multiplex PCR; TCRdb stores in-frame clones only, minus some. The data show roughly 30,000 clones, with roughly nine tenths seen just once and about 10% held by the top ten. The sample in question was CD8+ T cells from peripheral blood mononuclear cells, obtained in the second trimester of pregnancy. All receptors derive from a female donor with multiple sclerosis, enrolled in a pregnancy study.

Note on this clone: The same CDR3 arises from other DNA sequences in this sample as well. This chain links TRBV7-3 with TRBJ2-3, with 7 bases that match TRBD2. CDR3 length equals 14 residues. Germline V lookup: CDR1 SGHTA, CDR2 FQGTGA. J lost 3 bases, V lost 5 bases, and 5 bases had no gene match. The CDR3 sequence is CASSSSSGTDTQYF. The CDR3, as DNA: TGTGCCAGCAGCAGCTCTAGCGGAACAGATACGCAGTATTTT.

The V call is TRBV5-6, the J call TRBJ2-7; TRBD2 matches at 7 bases. CDR3 length equals 15 residues. The germline V gene encodes CDR1 SGHDT and CDR2 YYEEEE. V shed 5 bases and J 1 base; nucleotides not matched to a gene: 9. The CDR3 sequence: CASSRTGTTSYEQYF. The CDR3 DNA is TGTGCCAGCAGTCGAACCGGGACTACTTCCTACGAGCAGTACTTC.

The chain carries TRBV18 and TRBJ1-2; D is undetermined. The CDR3 covers 12 residues. V lost 6 bases and J lost 8, with 13 bases in between. The germline V gene has CDR1 KGHSH and CDR2 LQKENI. CDR3 bases: TGTGCCAGCTCCCTGGCTTATTGGGGCTACACCTTC. It is translated as CASSLAYWGYTF.

This chain joins TRBV9 and TRBJ2-1; tentatively, D is TRBD1 (8 bases). The length of the CDR3 is 16 residues. Per the germline V gene, CDR1 is SGDLS and CDR2 is YYNGEE. V was trimmed by 1 base and J by 6 bases, leaving 17 bases between them. The CDR3 DNA sequence: TGTGCCAGCAGCGTAAGCGGGACAGGTAATATCAATGAGCAGTTCTTC. This encodes CASSVSGTGNINEQFF.

V gene TRBV29-1 combines with J gene TRBJ1-1, with TRBD1 matching 9 bases. V shed 6 bases and J 1 base; nucleotides not matched to a gene: 6. CDR3 size: 14 residues. CDR1 and CDR2 (germline): SQVTM, ANQGSEA. CDR3 bases: TGCAGCGTGGCATCGACAGGGGGGAACACTGAAGCTTTCTTT. Its protein is CSVASTGGNTEAFF.

This clone was seen only once. This chain connects TRBV29-1 to TRBJ2-2; 7 nucleotides align to TRBD2. V lost 3 bases, J lost 3 bases, and 4 bases stayed unmatched. The germline V gene has CDR1 SQVTM and CDR2 ANQGSEA. The CDR3 is made up of 14 amino acids. CDR3 sequence: CSVEGGEYTGELFF. The CDR3 DNA reads as TGCAGCGTTGAGGGAGGGGAGTACACCGGGGAGCTGTTTTTT.

The gene calls are TRBV28 and TRBJ1-1; 8 bases align to TRBD1. Germline V gene data show CDR1 as MDHEN and CDR2 as SYDVKM. The CDR3 extends over 15 amino acids. Germline trimming cut 4 bases from V and 1 base from J; bases unmatched to any gene: 5. CDR3 sequence reads: CASSSWDRPNTEAFF. The CDR3 nucleotides are TGTGCCAGCAGTTCATGGGACAGGCCGAACACTGAAGCTTTCTTT.

The rearrangement uses TRBV9 and TRBJ2-5; D is unresolved. TRBJ2-7 matches the DNA end more closely, so the J call is doubtful. This CDR3 is 16 amino acids long. From germline, CDR1 is SGDLS and CDR2 YYNGEE. The CDR3 DNA reads TGTGCCAGCAGCGTAGCTAACCAGGTCCCTTCCTACGAGCAGTACTTC. It encodes CASSVANQVPSYEQYF.

The chain has TRBV11-3 and TRBJ2-7, with TRBD2 matching 10 bases. This CDR3 is built from 15 residues. J gave up 4 bases and V 5 bases, and 8 bases lay outside the gene matches. Germline V gives CDR1 SGHNT, CDR2 YENEEA. CDR3 nucleotides: TGTGCCAGCAGCCCAGGGGCGGGACTAGCGTACGAGCAGTACTTC. It specifies CASSPGAGLAYEQYF.

This chain links TRBV7-2 with TRBJ1-1; D uncertain. CDR1 is SGHTA, CDR2 FQGNSA, per germline. The CDR3 length is 13 residues. Trimming pared 5 bases from V and 11 bases from J, leaving 18 bases between. CDR3 sequence: CASSDRPGGEAFF. Here the CDR3 DNA reads TGTGCCAGCAGCGACCGACCAGGCGGGGAGGCTTTCTTT.

This chain connects TRBV7-9 to TRBJ1-3; weak D call: TRBD1 (5 bases). Germline V CDR1 and CDR2: SEHNR, FQNEAQ (reference sequence). CDR3 length: 16 residues. V dropped 8 bases and J dropped 0 bases, with 17 bases sitting between them. CDR3 loop: CASGGGASYSGNTIYF. The CDR3 nucleotides are TGTGCCAGCGGGGGGGGAGCGTCTTACTCTGGAAACACCATATATTTT. The full variable domain, with the rest looked up from reference TRBV7-9 and TRBJ1-3, is DTGVSQNPRHKITKRGQNVTFRCDPISEHNRLYWYRQTLGQGPEFLTYFQNEAQLEKSRLLSDRFSAERPKGSFSTLEIQRTEQGDSAMYLCASGGGASYSGNTIYFGEGSWLTVV.

The chain recombines TRBV27 with TRBJ2-1; 8 bases line up with TRBD2. V was clipped by 2 bases and J by 9 bases; unmatched bases: 6. The CDR3 is made up of 14 amino acids. Germline CDR1 MNHEY, CDR2 SMNVEV (reference sequence). Written as DNA, the CDR3 is TGTGCCAGCAGTTTAGCGGGAGGCGCGGGTGAGCAGTTCTTC. It encodes CASSLAGGAGEQFF.

The chain links TRBV19 to TRBJ2-1; D may be TRBD2 (7 bases). CDR3 length: 14 residues. V was clipped by 3 bases and J by 7 bases, with 13 bases between them. In germline, CDR1 is LNHDA, CDR2 SQIVND (reference sequence). The CDR3, as DNA: TGTGCCAGTAGTATGGGGGGGGGCCGGAATGAGCAGTTCTTC. Encoded protein: CASSMGGGRNEQFF.

The J gene is TRBJ1-4, the V gene TRBV4-1; TRBD1 matches 8 bases. The CDR3 loop spans 18 amino acids. The V gene's germline CDR1 is MGHRA and CDR2 YSYEKL. V lost 4 bases to trimming and J lost 1 base; unmatched junction nucleotides: 11. In DNA form, the CDR3 reads TGCGCCAGCAGCCTCGATCGGACAGGGAGGAAAACTAATGAAAAACTGTTTTTT. It is translated as CASSLDRTGRKTNEKLFF.